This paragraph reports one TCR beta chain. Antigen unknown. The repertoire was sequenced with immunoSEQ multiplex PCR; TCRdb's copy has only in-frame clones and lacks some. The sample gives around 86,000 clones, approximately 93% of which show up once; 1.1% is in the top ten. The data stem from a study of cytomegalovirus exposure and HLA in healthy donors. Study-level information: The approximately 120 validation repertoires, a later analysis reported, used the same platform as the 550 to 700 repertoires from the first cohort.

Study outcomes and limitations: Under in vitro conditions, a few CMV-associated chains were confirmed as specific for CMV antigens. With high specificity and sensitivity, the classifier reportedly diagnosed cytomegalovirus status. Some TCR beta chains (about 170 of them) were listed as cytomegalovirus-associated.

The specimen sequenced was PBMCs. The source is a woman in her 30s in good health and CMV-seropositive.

CDR3 sequence reads: CASSQRDTTDTQYF. For the CDR3, the DNA is TGCGCCAGCAGCCAACGGGACACCACAGATACGCAGTATTTT. The chain links TRBV4-3 to TRBJ2-3; perhaps TRBD1 as D (6 bases). Per germline, CDR1 LGHNA and CDR2 YSLEER. Trimming removed 2 bases from V and 2 bases from J, with 8 bases in between. The CDR3 is 14 amino acids.